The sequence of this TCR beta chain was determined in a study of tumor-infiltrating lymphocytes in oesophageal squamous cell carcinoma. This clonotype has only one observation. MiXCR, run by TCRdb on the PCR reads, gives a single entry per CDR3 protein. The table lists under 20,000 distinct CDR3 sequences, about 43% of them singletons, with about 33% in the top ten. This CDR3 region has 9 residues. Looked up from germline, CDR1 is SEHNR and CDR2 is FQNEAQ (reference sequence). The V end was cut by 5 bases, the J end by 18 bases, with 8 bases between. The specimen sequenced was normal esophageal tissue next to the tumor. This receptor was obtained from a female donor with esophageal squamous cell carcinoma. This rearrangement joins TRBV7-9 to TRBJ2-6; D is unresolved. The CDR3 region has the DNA TGTGCCAGCAGCGATTACGGGACTTTC. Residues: CASSDYGTF.